This entry features one T cell receptor (beta chain) sequence. One entry per CDR3 protein, called by TCRdb with MiXCR from the 5' RACE reads. This table holds about 54,000 distinct CDR3 sequences, 17% found once. Trimming shortened V by 0 bases and J by 3 bases, and 18 bases separated the two germline ends. This CDR3 has 19 amino acids. Germline CDR1 and CDR2: MNHEY and SVGEGT. The sequence was collected from a female donor with breast cancer. The chain carries TRBV6-2 or TRBV6-3 and TRBJ2-6; tentatively, D is TRBD1 or TRBD2 (6 bases each). Specimen: naive CD4+ T cells sorted from blood. The sample's subset: naive CD4+ T cells, CD4+CD45RA+CD25-. The CDR3 loop reads CASSYSRLRGAHGANVLTF. CDR3 bases: TGTGCCAGCAGTTACTCGAGGTTGAGGGGGGCCCATGGGGCCAACGTCCTGACTTTC.